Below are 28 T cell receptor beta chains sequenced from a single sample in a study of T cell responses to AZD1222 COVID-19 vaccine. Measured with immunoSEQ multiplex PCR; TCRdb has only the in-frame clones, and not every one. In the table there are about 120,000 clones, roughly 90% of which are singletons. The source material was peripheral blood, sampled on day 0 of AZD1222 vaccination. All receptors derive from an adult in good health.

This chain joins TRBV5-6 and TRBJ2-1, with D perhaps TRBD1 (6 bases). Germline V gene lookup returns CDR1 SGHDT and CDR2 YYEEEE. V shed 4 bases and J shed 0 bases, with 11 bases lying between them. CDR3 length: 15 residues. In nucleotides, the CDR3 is TGTGCCAGCAGCCTGGACAGCCTCTCCTACAATGAGCAGTTCTTC. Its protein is CASSLDSLSYNEQFF.

The CDR3 loop is CASVGGPNQPQHF. CDR3 nucleotide sequence: TGTGCCAGTGTCGGTGGGCCAAATCAGCCCCAGCATTTT. The rearrangement joins TRBV19 to TRBJ1-5; the D is unclear. Per germline, CDR1 LNHDA and CDR2 SQIVND (reference sequence). This CDR3 region has 13 residues. V lost 8 bases and J lost 4, with 12 bases in between.

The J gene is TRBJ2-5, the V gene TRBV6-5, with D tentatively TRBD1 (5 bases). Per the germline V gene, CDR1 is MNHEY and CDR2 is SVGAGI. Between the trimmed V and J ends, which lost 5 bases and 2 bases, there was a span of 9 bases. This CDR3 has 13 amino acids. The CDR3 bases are TGTGCCAGCAGTCTGGGGCGGCAAGAGACCCAGTACTTC. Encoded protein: CASSLGRQETQYF.

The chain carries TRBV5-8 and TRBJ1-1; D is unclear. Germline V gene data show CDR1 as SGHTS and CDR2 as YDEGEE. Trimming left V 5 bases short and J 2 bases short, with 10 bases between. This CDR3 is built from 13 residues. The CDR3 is CASRYRGNTEAFF. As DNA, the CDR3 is TGTGCCAGCAGGTACCGGGGAAACACTGAAGCTTTCTTT.

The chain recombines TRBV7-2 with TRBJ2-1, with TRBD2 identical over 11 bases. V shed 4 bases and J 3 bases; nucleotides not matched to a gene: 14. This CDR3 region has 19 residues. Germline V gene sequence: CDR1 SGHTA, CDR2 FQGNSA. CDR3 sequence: CASSSETGLAAMYYNEQFF. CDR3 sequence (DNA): TGTGCCAGCAGCTCCGAAACGGGACTAGCGGCTATGTACTACAATGAGCAGTTCTTC.

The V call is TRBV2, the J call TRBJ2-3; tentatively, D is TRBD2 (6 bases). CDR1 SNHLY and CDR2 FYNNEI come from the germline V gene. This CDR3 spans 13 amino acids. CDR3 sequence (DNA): TGTGCGAGTGGAGGGGTTTGGACAGATACGCAGTATTTT. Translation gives CASGGVWTDTQYF.

CDR3 region: CATSRDYFSDRALANYGYTF. Here the CDR3 DNA reads TGTGCCACCAGCAGAGATTATTTCTCGGACAGGGCCCTCGCTAACTATGGCTACACCTTC. The rearrangement uses TRBV15 and TRBJ1-2, with 8 positions matching TRBD1. The V segment lost 0 bases and the J segment 0 bases; nucleotides outside the gene matches: 15. Germline V CDR1 and CDR2: LNHNV, YYDKDF (reference sequence). The CDR3 extends over 20 amino acids. Filled out from reference TRBV15 and TRBJ1-2, the complete variable domain reads DAMVIQNPRYQVTQFGKPVTLSCSQTLNHNVMYWYQQKSSQAPKLLFHYYDKDFNNEADTPDNFQSRRPNTSFCFLDIRSPGLGDTAMYLCATSRDYFSDRALANYGYTFGSGTRLTVV.

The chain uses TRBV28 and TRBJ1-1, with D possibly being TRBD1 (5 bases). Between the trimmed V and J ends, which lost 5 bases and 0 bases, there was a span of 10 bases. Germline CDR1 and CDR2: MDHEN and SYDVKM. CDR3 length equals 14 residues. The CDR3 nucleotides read TGTGCCAGCAGTCGGGGCGGTGTGAACACTGAAGCTTTCTTT. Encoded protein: CASSRGGVNTEAFF.

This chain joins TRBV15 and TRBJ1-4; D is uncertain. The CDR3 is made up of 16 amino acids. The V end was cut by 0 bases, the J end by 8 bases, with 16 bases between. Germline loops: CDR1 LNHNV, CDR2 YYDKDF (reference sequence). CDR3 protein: CATSRDRGSGGEKLFF. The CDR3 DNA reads TGTGCCACCAGCAGAGATCGGGGAAGTGGAGGGGAAAAACTGTTTTTT.

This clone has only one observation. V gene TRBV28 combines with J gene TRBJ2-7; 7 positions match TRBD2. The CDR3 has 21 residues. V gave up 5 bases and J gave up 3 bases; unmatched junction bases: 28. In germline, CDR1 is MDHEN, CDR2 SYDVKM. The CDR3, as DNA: TGTGCCAGCAGTGTTCGCCTGAAACTAAGATCGGGGGAGGGCGCAAACTACGAGCAGTACTTC. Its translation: CASSVRLKLRSGEGANYEQYF. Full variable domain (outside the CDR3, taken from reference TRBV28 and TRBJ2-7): DVKVTQSSRYLVKRTGEKVFLECVQDMDHENMFWYRQDPGLGLRLIYFSYDVKMKEKGDIPEGYSVSREKKERFSLILESASTNQTSMYLCASSVRLKLRSGEGANYEQYFGPGTRLTVT.

In nucleotides, the CDR3 is TGTGCCAGCTTTTGGTGGACTAGCGGGAGCTACGAGCAGTACTTC. Translated, it gives CASFWWTSGSYEQYF. The V call is TRBV2, the J call TRBJ2-7, with 13 positions matching TRBD2. Germline trimming cut 8 bases from V and 3 bases from J; bases unmatched to any gene: 7. The CDR3 runs to 15 residues. Germline CDR1 is SNHLY and CDR2 is FYNNEI.

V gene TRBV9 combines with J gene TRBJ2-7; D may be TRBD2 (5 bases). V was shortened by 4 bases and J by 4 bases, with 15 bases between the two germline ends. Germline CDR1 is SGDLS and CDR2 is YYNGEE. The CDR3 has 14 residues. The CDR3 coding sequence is TGTGCCAGCAGCCCAGGACTCTTGCAGTACGAGCAGTACTTC. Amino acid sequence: CASSPGLLQYEQYF.

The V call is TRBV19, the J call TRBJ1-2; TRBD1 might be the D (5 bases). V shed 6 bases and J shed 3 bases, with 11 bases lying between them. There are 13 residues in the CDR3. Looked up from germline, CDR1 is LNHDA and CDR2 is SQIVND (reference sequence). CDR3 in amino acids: CASSARDYYGYTF. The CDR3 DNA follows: TGTGCCAGTAGCGCCAGGGATTACTATGGCTACACCTTC.

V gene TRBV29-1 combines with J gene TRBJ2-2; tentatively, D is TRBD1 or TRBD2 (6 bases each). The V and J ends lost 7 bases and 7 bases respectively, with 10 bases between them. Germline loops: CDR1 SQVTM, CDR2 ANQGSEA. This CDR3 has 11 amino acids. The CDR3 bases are TGCAGCGCCGAGGGGGGCGGGGAGCTGTTTTTT. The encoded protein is CSAEGGGELFF.

CDR3 loop: CASRTSGSWGNEQFF. CDR3 bases: TGTGCCAGTCGGACTAGCGGGAGTTGGGGCAATGAGCAGTTCTTC. The rearrangement links TRBV25-1 to TRBJ2-1; 13 bases map to TRBD2. There are 15 residues in the CDR3. CDR1 and CDR2 (germline): MGHDK, SYGVNS. V was clipped by 9 bases and J by 6 bases; unmatched bases: 8. The whole variable domain, filled in from reference TRBV25-1 and TRBJ2-1, reads EADIYQTPRYLVIGTGKKITLECSQTMGHDKMYWYQQDPGMELHLIHYSYGVNSTEKGDLSSESTVSRIRTEHFPLTLESARPSHTSQYLCASRTSGSWGNEQFFGPGTRLTVL.

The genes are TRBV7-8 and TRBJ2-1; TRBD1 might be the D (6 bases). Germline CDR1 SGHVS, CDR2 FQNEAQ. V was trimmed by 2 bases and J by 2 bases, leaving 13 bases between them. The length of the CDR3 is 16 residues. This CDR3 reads CASSLRSQGPYNEQFF. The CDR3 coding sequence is TGTGCCAGCAGCTTAAGATCGCAGGGGCCCTACAATGAGCAGTTCTTC. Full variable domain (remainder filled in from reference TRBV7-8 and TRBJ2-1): GAGVSQSPRYKVAKRGQDVALRCDPISGHVSLFWYQQALGQGPEFLTYFQNEAQLDKSGLPSDRFFAERPEGSVSTLKIQRTQQEDSAVYLCASSLRSQGPYNEQFFGPGTRLTVL.

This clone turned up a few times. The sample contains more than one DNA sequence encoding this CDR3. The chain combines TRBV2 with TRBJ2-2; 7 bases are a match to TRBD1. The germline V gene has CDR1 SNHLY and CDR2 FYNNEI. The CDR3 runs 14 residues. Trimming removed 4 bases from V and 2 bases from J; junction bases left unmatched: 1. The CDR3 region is CASSGQGNTGELFF. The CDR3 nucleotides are TGTGCCAGCAGTGGACAGGGCAACACCGGGGAGCTGTTTTTT.

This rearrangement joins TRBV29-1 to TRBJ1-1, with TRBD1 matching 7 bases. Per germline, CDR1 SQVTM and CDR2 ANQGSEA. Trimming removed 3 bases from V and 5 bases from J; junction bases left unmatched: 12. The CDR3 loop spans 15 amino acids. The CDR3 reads CSVEGTEGRFTEAFF. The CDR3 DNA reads TGCAGCGTTGAGGGGACAGAAGGCCGATTTACTGAAGCTTTCTTT.

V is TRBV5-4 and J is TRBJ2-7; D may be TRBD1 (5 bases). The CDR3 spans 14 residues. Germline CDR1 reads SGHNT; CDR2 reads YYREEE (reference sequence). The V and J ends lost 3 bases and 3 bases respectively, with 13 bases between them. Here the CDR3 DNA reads TGTGCCAGCAGCTCACAGGCAGGAGACTACGAGCAGTACTTC. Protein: CASSSQAGDYEQYF.

In DNA form, the CDR3 reads TGTGCCAGCAGCTTAGGGGGGCCAAATGAAAAACTGTTTTTT. This translates into CASSLGGPNEKLFF. The chain is built from TRBV6-2 or TRBV6-3 and TRBJ1-4; tentative D call: TRBD1 (6 bases). Trimming left V 6 bases short and J 5 bases short, with 13 bases between. The CDR3 has 14 residues. CDR1 MNHEY and CDR2 SVGEGT come from the germline V gene.

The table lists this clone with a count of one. The CDR3 nucleotides are TGCGCCAGCAGCCTAAGACAGGGGCCCTACTATGGCTACACCTTC. The encoded protein is CASSLRQGPYYGYTF. The V and J genes are TRBV4-3 and TRBJ1-2; 8 nucleotides line up with TRBD1. The CDR3 is 15 amino acids. The J segment lost 3 bases and the V segment lost 4 bases, leaving 7 bases of the junction unmatched. Germline V CDR1 and CDR2: LGHNA, YSLEER.

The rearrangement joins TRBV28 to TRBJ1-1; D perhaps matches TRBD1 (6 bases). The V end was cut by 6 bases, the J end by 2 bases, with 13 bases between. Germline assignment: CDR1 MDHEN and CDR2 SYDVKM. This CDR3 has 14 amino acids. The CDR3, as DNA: TGTGCCAGCAGCGAAGACAGGCTAAACACTGAAGCTTTCTTT. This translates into CASSEDRLNTEAFF.

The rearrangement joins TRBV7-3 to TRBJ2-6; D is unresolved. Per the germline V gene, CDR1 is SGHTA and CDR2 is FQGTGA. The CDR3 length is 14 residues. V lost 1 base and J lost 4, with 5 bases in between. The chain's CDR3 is CASSLNTGANVLTF. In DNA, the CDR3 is TGTGCCAGCAGCTTAAATACCGGGGCCAACGTCCTGACTTTC.

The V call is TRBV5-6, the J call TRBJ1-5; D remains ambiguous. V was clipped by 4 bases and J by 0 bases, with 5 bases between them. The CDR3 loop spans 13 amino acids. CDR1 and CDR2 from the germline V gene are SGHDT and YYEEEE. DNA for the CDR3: TGTGCCAGCAGCAGAAATAGCAATCAGCCCCAGCATTTT. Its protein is CASSRNSNQPQHF. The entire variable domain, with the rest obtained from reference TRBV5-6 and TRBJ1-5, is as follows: DAGVTQSPTHLIKTRGQQVTLRCSPKSGHDTVSWYQQALGQGPQFIFQYYEEEERQRGNFPDRFSGHQFPNYSSELNVNALLLGDSALYLCASSRNSNQPQHFGDGTRLSIL.

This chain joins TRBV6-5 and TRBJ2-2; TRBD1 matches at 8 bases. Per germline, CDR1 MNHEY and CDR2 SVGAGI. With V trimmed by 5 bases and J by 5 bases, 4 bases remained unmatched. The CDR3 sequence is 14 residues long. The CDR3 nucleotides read TGTGCCAGCAGTAGACGGACAGGGACCGGGGAGCTGTTTTTT. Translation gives CASSRRTGTGELFF.

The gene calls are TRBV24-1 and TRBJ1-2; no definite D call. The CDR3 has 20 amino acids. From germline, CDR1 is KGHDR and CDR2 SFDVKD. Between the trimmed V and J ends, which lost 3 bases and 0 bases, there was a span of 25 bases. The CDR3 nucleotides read TGTGCCACCAGTGATCCCCCGCAGCTCATGACGGTGGAGGCTAACTATGGCTACACCTTC. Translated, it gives CATSDPPQLMTVEANYGYTF.

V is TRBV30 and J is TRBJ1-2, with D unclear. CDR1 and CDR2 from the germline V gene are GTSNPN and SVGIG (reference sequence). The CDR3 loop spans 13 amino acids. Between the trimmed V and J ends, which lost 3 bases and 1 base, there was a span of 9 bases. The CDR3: CAWRRPSNYGYTF. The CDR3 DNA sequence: TGTGCCTGGAGGAGGCCGAGTAACTATGGCTACACCTTC.

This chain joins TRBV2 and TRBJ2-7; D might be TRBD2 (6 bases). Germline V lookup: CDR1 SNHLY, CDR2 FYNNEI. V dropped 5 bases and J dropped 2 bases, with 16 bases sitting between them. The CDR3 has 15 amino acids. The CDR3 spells CASSLIRREPYEQYF. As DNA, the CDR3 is TGTGCCAGCAGTCTTATCAGACGGGAGCCCTACGAGCAGTACTTC. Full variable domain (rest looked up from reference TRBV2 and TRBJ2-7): EPEVTQTPSHQVTQMGQEVILRCVPISNHLYFYWYRQILGQKVEFLVSFYNNEISEKSEIFDDQFSVERPDGSNFTLKIRSTKLEDSAMYFCASSLIRREPYEQYFGPGTRLTVT.